This T cell receptor (beta chain) was observed in a study of T-cell memory formation after mild COVID-19. The CDR3 spans 16 residues. Between the trimmed V and J ends, which lost 4 bases and 7 bases, there was a span of 22 bases. The germline gives CDR1 MGHRA, CDR2 YSYEKL. This clonotype appeared a few times. Using its own MiXCR run on the 5' RACE reads, TCRdb lists one record per CDR3 protein. The table includes 350,000 or so distinct CDR3 sequences, under 15% detected once. The specimen sequenced was PBMCs or a T cell subset sorted from them (not recorded which). The rearrangement joins TRBV4-1 to TRBJ1-2, with a tentative D call TRBD1 (5 bases). The TCR comes from a man aged 18-30 years who had mild COVID-19 (a few samples of this study predate the infection). Cell type and time point are not known. CDR3 coding DNA: TGCGCCAGCAGCCTAGAGGGCGCCAGGGTAGGAACTGGCTACACCTTC. Translating gives CASSLEGARVGTGYTF.